This T cell receptor beta chain was obtained from a study of regulatory T cells in long-lasting Graves disease. Study background: The study enrolled newly diagnosed Graves' patients on antithyroid drugs under 3 months.

Time point: newly diagnosed GD, antithyroid drugs for less than 3 months. PBMC RNA served as the TCR library source. EDTA tubes received roughly 10 milliliters of drawn peripheral blood. Relying on iRepertoire HTBI primers and Arm-PCR of CDR3 regions, the team built TCR beta libraries. In the study's own analysis: Segment identification across samples yielded about 60 TRBV and more than twelve TRBJ segments. MiXCR, run by TCRdb on the multiplex PCR reads, gives a single entry per CDR3 protein. The V and J calls were determined by TCRdb, not by the authors. The sample holds a few hundred thousand distinct CDR3 sequences, about 13% seen once. As regards this clonotype: The junction departs from germline at one end; a sequencing error may be responsible.

The germline V gene has CDR1 LNHNV and CDR2 YYDKDF (reference sequence). The CDR3 has 18 residues. In addition, the sample was reused for a study of T cells in Graves' hyperthyroidism and ophthalmopathy. That paper notes: Diagnosis relied on clinical symptoms, serum thyroxine and TRAb, thyroid ultrasound and orbital computed tomography.

The receptor's source is a man aged 25 to 40 with Graves disease. The V call is TRBV15, the J call TRBJ2-1; TRBD2 aligns across 13 bases. This specimen was peripheral blood mononuclear cells (PBMCs), taken at new diagnosis, from a patient treated with antithyroid drugs. The DNA for the CDR3 is TGTGCCACCAACAGATCCCGGACTAGCGGGAGCCCCTACAATGAGCAGTTCTTC. Translation gives CATNRSRTSGSPYNEQFF.